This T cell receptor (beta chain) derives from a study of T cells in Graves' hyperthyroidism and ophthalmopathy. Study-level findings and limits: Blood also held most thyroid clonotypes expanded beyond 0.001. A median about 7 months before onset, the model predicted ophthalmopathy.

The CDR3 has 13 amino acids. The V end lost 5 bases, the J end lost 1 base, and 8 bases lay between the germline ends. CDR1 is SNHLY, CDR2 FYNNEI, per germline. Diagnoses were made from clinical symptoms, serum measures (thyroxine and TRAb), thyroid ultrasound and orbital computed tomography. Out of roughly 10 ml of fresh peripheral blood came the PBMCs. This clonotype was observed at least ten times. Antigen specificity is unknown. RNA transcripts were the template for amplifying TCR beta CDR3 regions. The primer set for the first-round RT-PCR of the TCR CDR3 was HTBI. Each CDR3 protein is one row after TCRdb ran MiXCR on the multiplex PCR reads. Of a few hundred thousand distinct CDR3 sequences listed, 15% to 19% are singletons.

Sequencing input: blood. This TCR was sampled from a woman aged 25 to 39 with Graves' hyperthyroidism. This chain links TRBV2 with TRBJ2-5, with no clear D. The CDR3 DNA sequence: TGTGCCAGCAGTACCAGGATCCAAGAGACCCAGTACTTC. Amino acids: CASSTRIQETQYF.